This T cell receptor beta chain was sequenced for a study of shared clonotypes between healthy human individuals. Deep was the level at which the assay was run. Unsorted PBMC samples were amplified in replicate PCRs containing 250 to 350 ng DNA, tens of thousands of T cell genomes. Sequencing of unsorted PBMC DNA was carried out using ten immunoSEQ deep assay plates. This table comes from immunoSEQ multiplex PCR, and its TCRdb copy is limited to in-frame clones, with some not included. The sample has some 470,000 clones; over 60% are singletons. Study findings and constraints: Expectations were that clonotype sharing among donors would be affected by sequencing depth.

The V gene's germline CDR1 is MGHDK and CDR2 SYGVNS. The CDR3 has 13 amino acids. V dropped 5 bases and J dropped 8; count of bases not matched to a gene: 6. Comments on this clone: Its antigen is unknown.

This TCR was recovered from a woman aged 35 to 49 in good health. Some clones in this sample may be carry-over from other donors' samples. The gene calls are TRBV25-1 and TRBJ2-7; 10 positions match TRBD2. Material for sequencing was PBMCs. The CDR3 DNA is TGTGCCAGCAGTCTAGCGGGGGTAGGGAAGCAGTACTTC. Its translation is CASSLAGVGKQYF.